The rows below give T cell receptor beta chains drawn from one sample of a study of T cell responses to AZD1222 COVID-19 vaccine. Generated by immunoSEQ multiplex PCR, the TCRdb table keeps only in-frame clones and is missing some. The sample holds 200,000 to 250,000 clones; about 93% are singletons and the top ten take more than 0.8%. The sequencing used peripheral blood, collected on day 0 of MenACWY control vaccination. These receptor sequences come from an adult in good health. The CDR3 runs from the conserved cysteine through the conserved F or W. D genes are given only for firm matches. The listing skips clone size in some rows; elsewhere it reads once, few, many or a size class.

J	V	size	D	CDR3	DNA
TRBJ1-2	TRBV15	-	-	CATSIGGPRAYTF	TGTGCCACCAGCATCGGGGGCCCCCGAGCCTACACCTTC
TRBJ2-7	TRBV11-2	-	-	CASMPDSYEQYF	TGTGCCAGCATGCCAGATTCCTACGAGCAGTACTTC
TRBJ2-5	TRBV9	-	TRBD1	CASSLGTGLYTETQYF	TGTGCCAGCAGCCTGGGGACAGGGTTATACACAGAGACCCAGTACTTC
TRBJ1-1	TRBV3-1/TRBV3-2	-	-	CASSLPVGGNTEAFF	TGTGCCAGCAGCCTTCCCGTCGGAGGGAACACTGAAGCTTTCTTT
TRBJ1-2	TRBV7-2	-	TRBD1	CASSSGQGYGYTF	TGTGCCAGCAGCTCCGGACAGGGGTATGGCTACACCTTC
TRBJ2-1	TRBV5-1	-	-	CASSLGTLDEQFF	TGCGCCAGCAGCTTGGGTACTCTAGATGAGCAGTTCTTC
TRBJ1-1	TRBV18	-	-	CASSPIGGATEAFF	TGTGCCAGCTCACCGATCGGAGGTGCGACTGAAGCTTTCTTT
TRBJ2-7	TRBV6-2/TRBV6-3	-	TRBD1	CASSHPRGQGIYEQYF	TGTGCCAGCAGCCATCCTAGGGGACAGGGGATCTACGAGCAGTACTTC
TRBJ2-1	TRBV28	-	-	CASFGRKNEQFF	TGTGCCAGCTTTGGGAGGAAAAATGAGCAGTTCTTC
TRBJ2-3	TRBV24-1	-	TRBD2	CATSDTQRGDTQYF	TGTGCCACCAGTGATACACAGCGGGGGGATACGCAGTATTTT
TRBJ2-1	TRBV5-4	-	TRBD1	CASSLRTGLNEQFF	TGTGCCAGCAGCTTGCGGACAGGCCTAAATGAGCAGTTCTTC
TRBJ1-3	TRBV6-2/TRBV6-3	-	-	CASSPDNSGNTIYF	TGTGCCAGCAGTCCGGACAACTCTGGAAACACCATATATTTT
TRBJ1-6	TRBV6-4	once	-	CASSPGLFDSPLHF	TGTGCCAGCAGTCCGGGGTTATTTGATTCACCCCTCCACTTT
TRBJ2-1	TRBV2	-	TRBD2	CASSVDGGSSYNEQFF	TGTGCCAGCAGTGTCGACGGGGGGAGCTCCTACAATGAGCAGTTCTTC
TRBJ1-2	TRBV5-6	once	-	CASSLPKGGVYGYTF	TGTGCCAGCAGCTTGCCGAAGGGGGGAGTATATGGCTACACCTTC
TRBJ1-3	TRBV2	-	-	CASSGSGNTIYF	TGTGCCAGCAGCGGATCGGGAAACACCATATATTTT
TRBJ2-5	TRBV10-3	-	-	CAISDSGPGKTQYF	TGTGCCATCAGTGATTCGGGTCCCGGGAAGACCCAGTACTTC
TRBJ1-6	TRBV7-2	few	-	CASSLGTYNSPLHF	TGTGCCAGCAGCTTGGGGACCTATAATTCACCCCTCCACTTT
TRBJ1-2	TRBV7-2	-	-	CASSPNRNGYGYTF	TGTGCCAGCAGTCCAAATCGGAATGGCTATGGCTACACCTTC
TRBJ1-2	TRBV2	-	-	CASRGNKAEGYGYTF	TGTGCCAGCAGGGGGAATAAGGCGGAAGGCTATGGCTACACCTTC
TRBJ2-7	TRBV27	-	-	CASSLGPGESEQYF	TGTGCCAGCAGTTTAGGTCCAGGGGAAAGCGAGCAGTACTTC
TRBJ1-5	TRBV7-8	-	TRBD1	CASSLRSDRRNQPQHF	TGTGCCAGCAGCTTAAGGTCGGACAGGCGTAATCAGCCCCAGCATTTT
TRBJ2-1	TRBV7-9	-	-	CASSGGMGGTYNEQFF	TGTGCCAGCAGCGGAGGGATGGGGGGCACGTACAATGAGCAGTTCTTC
TRBJ1-2	TRBV6-5	once	TRBD1	CASSRTGRNYGYTF	TGTGCCAGCAGCCGGACAGGGAGGAACTATGGCTACACCTTC
TRBJ2-1	TRBV6-1	-	-	CASSESRSGSRPNEQFF	TGTGCCAGCAGTGAAAGCCGCTCCGGCAGCCGGCCTAATGAGCAGTTCTTC
TRBJ2-3	TRBV4-2	-	-	CASSQEEGDTQYF	TGTGCCAGCAGCCAAGAGGAAGGGGATACGCAGTATTTT
TRBJ2-1	TRBV9	-	TRBD2	CASSPRLGLAGGESYNEQFF	TGTGCCAGCAGCCCGCGCTTAGGGCTAGCGGGGGGAGAATCCTACAATGAGCAGTTCTTC
TRBJ2-2	TRBV2	-	-	CASRYTPGGELFF	TGTGCCAGCAGGTATACCCCTGGCGGGGAGCTGTTTTTT
TRBJ2-2	TRBV28	-	-	CATTGTGDTGELFF	TGTGCCACGACCGGGACGGGGGACACCGGGGAGCTGTTTTTT
TRBJ2-5	TRBV5-1	-	-	CASSSRSKTTQETQYF	TGCGCCAGCAGCTCCCGCTCAAAGACAACCCAAGAGACCCAGTACTTC
TRBJ1-1	TRBV12-3/TRBV12-4	-	-	CASSYGNTEAFF	TGTGCCAGCAGTTACGGGAACACTGAAGCTTTCTTT
TRBJ1-2	TRBV4-3	-	-	CASSQGRTAGYTF	TGCGCCAGCAGCCAAGGACGGACGGCTGGCTACACCTTC
TRBJ2-1	TRBV7-9	-	TRBD1	CASSLDRGTYNEQFF	TGTGCCAGCAGCCTTGACAGGGGTACCTACAATGAGCAGTTCTTC
TRBJ1-1	TRBV5-6	-	-	CASSADTENTEAFF	TGTGCCAGCAGCGCGGACACCGAGAACACTGAAGCTTTCTTT
TRBJ1-5	TRBV5-6	-	-	CASSFGAPSHRPQHF	TGTGCCAGCAGCTTTGGGGCCCCCTCGCATCGGCCCCAGCATTTT
TRBJ1-2	TRBV2	-	-	CASSETGPNYGYTF	TGTGCCAGCAGTGAGACAGGCCCCAACTATGGCTACACCTTC
TRBJ1-4	TRBV5-1	once	-	CASTGQTNEKLFF	TGCGCCAGCACGGGACAAACTAATGAAAAACTGTTTTTT
TRBJ1-5	TRBV5-6	-	TRBD1	CASRLQGALNQPQHF	TGTGCCAGCAGATTGCAGGGGGCCCTCAATCAGCCCCAGCATTTT
TRBJ2-7	TRBV6-5	-	-	CASSYSGTTVSYEQYF	TGTGCCAGCAGTTACTCGGGCACTACTGTATCCTACGAGCAGTACTTC
TRBJ2-7	TRBV6-1	-	-	CASTNHGQTYEQYF	TGTGCCAGCACCAACCACGGGCAGACCTACGAGCAGTACTTC
TRBJ1-4	TRBV5-5	-	-	CASSLGGLLNEKLFF	TGTGCCAGCAGCTTGGGTGGACTACTAAATGAAAAACTGTTTTTT
TRBJ2-1	TRBV6-5	-	TRBD2	CASSYFSGGPGDEQFF	TGTGCCAGCAGTTACTTTAGCGGGGGCCCCGGGGATGAGCAGTTCTTC
TRBJ2-3	TRBV7-3	-	TRBD1	CASSRGQTYTDTQYF	TGTGCCAGCAGCCGGGGACAGACGTACACAGATACGCAGTATTTT